Listed below are T cell receptor beta chains from one sample, sequenced in a study of blood T cell repertoires in COVID-19. Repertoires were generated with immunoSEQ multiplex PCR, while TCRdb's copy carries only in-frame clones and drops some. The table lists about 390,000 clones, around nine tenths of them singletons. The sequencing input was PBMCs or T cells enriched from blood (not recorded which). The receptors come from a woman aged 45-59 years who had recovered from COVID-19. Both conserved end residues are part of each CDR3. The D gene is left open where the match is weak. A clone size is listed for some rows: how often the clone was seen (once, few, many), or a class if it is expanded.

j_gene: TRBJ2-7
v_gene: TRBV11-1
abundance: .
d_gene: .
CDR3aa: CASSLDQGTYEQYF
CDR3nt: TGTGCCAGCAGCCTAGACCAGGGAACCTACGAGCAGTACTTC

j_gene: TRBJ1-4
v_gene: TRBV9
abundance: .
d_gene: .
CDR3aa: CASSVYSGRDEKLFF
CDR3nt: TGTGCCAGCAGCGTATATTCAGGGCGAGATGAAAAACTGTTTTTT

j_gene: TRBJ2-7
v_gene: TRBV4-2
abundance: few
d_gene: .
CDR3aa: CASSQDGYEQYF
CDR3nt: TGTGCCAGCAGCCAAGACGGCTACGAGCAGTACTTC

j_gene: TRBJ1-6
v_gene: TRBV21-1
abundance: once
d_gene: .
CDR3aa: CASSNNDRGRRESAPLHF
CDR3nt: TGTGCCAGCAGCAACAACGACAGGGGGCGAAGGGAAAGCGCACCCCTCCACTTT

j_gene: TRBJ1-5
v_gene: TRBV19
abundance: few
d_gene: .
CDR3aa: CASSIVTLRGNQPQHF
CDR3nt: TGTGCCAGTAGTATTGTTACACTACGGGGCAATCAGCCCCAGCATTTT

j_gene: TRBJ1-2
v_gene: TRBV19
abundance: .
d_gene: TRBD1
CDR3aa: CASSLQDRGFGGYTF
CDR3nt: TGTGCCAGTAGTTTGCAGGACAGGGGTTTCGGCGGCTACACCTTC

j_gene: TRBJ2-5
v_gene: TRBV7-2
abundance: once
d_gene: .
CDR3aa: CASSLGAEETQYF
CDR3nt: TGTGCCAGCAGCTTAGGGGCAGAAGAGACCCAGTACTTC

j_gene: TRBJ1-3
v_gene: TRBV4-3
abundance: .
d_gene: .
CDR3aa: CASSQEVQQGVSGNTIYF
CDR3nt: TGCGCCAGCAGCCAAGAGGTTCAACAGGGCGTCTCTGGAAACACCATATATTTT

j_gene: TRBJ2-7
v_gene: TRBV7-9
abundance: .
d_gene: .
CDR3aa: CASSPTGFQHEQYF
CDR3nt: TGTGCCAGCAGCCCCACAGGATTTCAACACGAGCAGTACTTC

j_gene: TRBJ1-2
v_gene: TRBV5-4
abundance: .
d_gene: .
CDR3aa: CASSPRGTNYGYTF
CDR3nt: TGTGCCAGCAGCCCGAGGGGGACAAACTATGGCTACACCTTC

j_gene: TRBJ1-5
v_gene: TRBV6-2/TRBV6-3
abundance: once
d_gene: TRBD1
CDR3aa: CASSYARGNQPQHF
CDR3nt: TGTGCCAGCAGTTATGCCAGGGGGAATCAGCCCCAGCATTTT

j_gene: TRBJ1-1
v_gene: TRBV7-3
abundance: .
d_gene: TRBD1
CDR3aa: CASRVTGVVDTEAFF
CDR3nt: TGTGCCAGCAGGGTTACAGGGGTGGTAGACACTGAAGCTTTCTTT

j_gene: TRBJ1-2
v_gene: TRBV24-1
abundance: .
d_gene: .
CDR3aa: CATSDRYGYTF
CDR3nt: TGTGCCACCAGTGACCGCTATGGCTACACCTTC

j_gene: TRBJ1-2
v_gene: TRBV6-5
abundance: once
d_gene: TRBD1
CDR3aa: CASTSDRVNYGYTF
CDR3nt: TGTGCCAGCACCTCGGACAGGGTCAACTATGGCTACACCTTC

j_gene: TRBJ1-2
v_gene: TRBV3-1/TRBV3-2
abundance: .
d_gene: .
CDR3aa: CASSQADYGYTF
CDR3nt: TGTGCCAGCAGCCAAGCTGACTATGGCTACACCTTC

j_gene: TRBJ1-2
v_gene: TRBV12-3/TRBV12-4
abundance: few
d_gene: TRBD1
CDR3aa: CASSPGQAYGYTF
CDR3nt: TGTGCCAGCAGTCCCGGACAGGCCTATGGCTACACCTTC

j_gene: TRBJ1-5
v_gene: TRBV19
abundance: .
d_gene: TRBD1
CDR3aa: CASSIGQGIGQPQHF
CDR3nt: TGTGCCAGTAGTATAGGACAGGGAATAGGCCAGCCCCAGCATTTT

j_gene: TRBJ1-2
v_gene: TRBV12-3/TRBV12-4
abundance: few
d_gene: .
CDR3aa: CASSYESNYGYTF
CDR3nt: TGTGCCAGCAGTTATGAGTCTAACTATGGCTACACCTTC

j_gene: TRBJ1-1
v_gene: TRBV10-3
abundance: .
d_gene: .
CDR3aa: CAISALTPGTEAFF
CDR3nt: TGTGCCATCAGTGCATTAACCCCAGGGACTGAAGCTTTCTTT

j_gene: TRBJ1-4
v_gene: TRBV6-5
abundance: .
d_gene: .
CDR3aa: CASSLGRGGEKLFF
CDR3nt: TGTGCCAGCAGCCTCGGGAGGGGCGGTGAAAAACTGTTTTTT

j_gene: TRBJ1-2
v_gene: TRBV19
abundance: .
d_gene: .
CDR3aa: CASSTSAIGAGALYGYTF
CDR3nt: TGTGCCAGTAGTACCAGCGCCATTGGGGCGGGAGCCCTTTATGGCTACACCTTC

j_gene: TRBJ1-1
v_gene: TRBV7-9
abundance: .
d_gene: TRBD1
CDR3aa: CASSLGQEAFF
CDR3nt: TGTGCCAGCAGCCTGGGACAGGAAGCTTTCTTT

j_gene: TRBJ1-5
v_gene: TRBV13
abundance: .
d_gene: .
CDR3aa: CASSARYSNQPQHF
CDR3nt: TGTGCCAGCAGCGCTAGATATAGCAATCAGCCCCAGCATTTT

j_gene: TRBJ1-1
v_gene: TRBV5-1
abundance: few
d_gene: TRBD1
CDR3aa: CASSATGATHTEAFF
CDR3nt: TGCGCCAGCAGCGCGACAGGGGCAACCCACACTGAAGCTTTCTTT

j_gene: TRBJ1-2
v_gene: TRBV11-2
abundance: .
d_gene: .
CDR3aa: CASRLAGGGYTF
CDR3nt: TGTGCCAGCAGACTAGCGGGCGGGGGCTACACCTTC

j_gene: TRBJ2-1
v_gene: TRBV7-2
abundance: .
d_gene: TRBD2
CDR3aa: CASSRTSGGLYNEQFF
CDR3nt: TGTGCCAGCAGTCGGACTAGCGGGGGCCTCTACAATGAGCAGTTCTTC

j_gene: TRBJ1-4
v_gene: TRBV7-6
abundance: .
d_gene: .
CDR3aa: CASSLFRGPNEKLFF
CDR3nt: TGTGCCAGCAGCTTATTCAGGGGCCCAAATGAAAAACTGTTTTTT

j_gene: TRBJ2-5
v_gene: TRBV7-8
abundance: few
d_gene: TRBD2
CDR3aa: CASSLPSLAGVRSSYQETQYF
CDR3nt: TGTGCCAGCAGCTTACCGAGTCTAGCGGGGGTGCGTAGTTCGTACCAAGAGACCCAGTACTTC

j_gene: TRBJ2-2
v_gene: TRBV28
abundance: .
d_gene: TRBD1
CDR3aa: CASRGQEIGELFF
CDR3nt: TGTGCCAGCAGGGGACAGGAGATCGGGGAGCTGTTTTTT

j_gene: TRBJ2-1
v_gene: TRBV9
abundance: .
d_gene: TRBD2
CDR3aa: CASSVAGLAGANEQFF
CDR3nt: TGTGCCAGCAGCGTAGCAGGACTAGCGGGGGCCAATGAGCAGTTCTTC

j_gene: TRBJ1-1
v_gene: TRBV27
abundance: .
d_gene: TRBD1
CDR3aa: CASRGTGQNTEAFF
CDR3nt: TGTGCCAGCAGGGGGACAGGGCAGAACACTGAAGCTTTCTTT

j_gene: TRBJ1-2
v_gene: TRBV19
abundance: .
d_gene: .
CDR3aa: CASSRLVVSGYTF
CDR3nt: TGTGCCAGCTCCCGGTTAGTCGTGAGTGGCTACACCTTC

j_gene: TRBJ2-1
v_gene: TRBV5-1
abundance: .
d_gene: TRBD2
CDR3aa: CASSPGLAGGISSYNEQFF
CDR3nt: TGCGCCAGCAGCCCGGGACTAGCGGGGGGGATAAGCTCCTACAATGAGCAGTTCTTC

j_gene: TRBJ1-2
v_gene: TRBV7-9
abundance: .
d_gene: .
CDR3aa: CASSSMDRINYGYTF
CDR3nt: TGTGCCAGCAGCTCCATGGACAGAATTAACTATGGCTACACCTTC

j_gene: TRBJ2-3
v_gene: TRBV5-6
abundance: once
d_gene: .
CDR3aa: CASNQQVPHTDTQYF
CDR3nt: TGTGCCAGCAACCAACAGGTTCCCCACACAGATACGCAGTATTTT

j_gene: TRBJ2-2
v_gene: TRBV27
abundance: once
d_gene: TRBD2
CDR3aa: CASSHELAALNTGELFF
CDR3nt: TGTGCCAGCAGTCATGAACTAGCGGCGCTGAACACCGGGGAGCTGTTTTTT

j_gene: TRBJ1-5
v_gene: TRBV19
abundance: .
d_gene: TRBD1
CDR3aa: CASSIGTGGNQPQHF
CDR3nt: TGTGCCAGTAGTATAGGGACAGGGGGAAATCAGCCCCAGCATTTT

j_gene: TRBJ1-1
v_gene: TRBV2
abundance: few
d_gene: .
CDR3aa: CASTYNTEAFF
CDR3nt: TGTGCCAGCACCTATAACACTGAAGCTTTCTTT

j_gene: TRBJ1-2
v_gene: TRBV6-5
abundance: .
d_gene: .
CDR3aa: CASGFVGAGGYTF
CDR3nt: TGTGCCAGCGGGTTCGTAGGGGCCGGTGGCTACACCTTC

j_gene: TRBJ1-3
v_gene: TRBV2
abundance: .
d_gene: TRBD1
CDR3aa: CASSWGQSSGNTIYF
CDR3nt: TGTGCCAGCAGTTGGGGACAGAGCTCTGGAAACACCATATATTTT

j_gene: TRBJ1-4
v_gene: TRBV27
abundance: .
d_gene: TRBD1
CDR3aa: CASSSTGEGEKLFF
CDR3nt: TGTGCCAGCAGTTCGACAGGGGAAGGGGAAAAACTGTTTTTT

j_gene: TRBJ1-4
v_gene: TRBV7-9
abundance: .
d_gene: TRBD1
CDR3aa: CASSPGTGDEKLFF
CDR3nt: TGTGCCAGCAGCCCCGGGACAGGGGACGAAAAACTGTTTTTT

j_gene: TRBJ2-7
v_gene: TRBV7-6
abundance: .
d_gene: .
CDR3aa: CASSETWSDRKYEQYF
CDR3nt: TGTGCCAGCAGCGAAACTTGGAGCGACAGAAAGTACGAGCAGTACTTC

j_gene: TRBJ2-7
v_gene: TRBV4-1
abundance: few
d_gene: .
CDR3aa: CASSQVSQAYEQYF
CDR3nt: TGCGCCAGCAGCCAAGTTTCTCAGGCTTACGAGCAGTACTTC

j_gene: TRBJ1-2
v_gene: TRBV6-1
abundance: .
d_gene: .
CDR3aa: CASSEFVGLDYGYTF
CDR3nt: TGTGCCAGCAGTGAGTTTGTGGGACTGGACTATGGCTACACCTTC

j_gene: TRBJ2-5
v_gene: TRBV7-9
abundance: few
d_gene: .
CDR3aa: CASSLASGQKETQYF
CDR3nt: TGTGCCAGCAGCTTAGCGAGCGGGCAGAAAGAGACCCAGTACTTC

j_gene: TRBJ1-5
v_gene: TRBV4-1
abundance: .
d_gene: .
CDR3aa: CASSQDRDQPQHF
CDR3nt: TGCGCCAGCAGCCAAGACAGGGATCAGCCCCAGCATTTT

j_gene: TRBJ2-3
v_gene: TRBV5-1
abundance: .
d_gene: TRBD1
CDR3aa: CASSSRTGSITDTQYF
CDR3nt: TGCGCCAGCAGCTCCAGGACAGGGTCTATTACAGATACGCAGTATTTT

j_gene: TRBJ1-1
v_gene: TRBV5-4
abundance: once
d_gene: TRBD1
CDR3aa: CASSRAGGRREAFF
CDR3nt: TGTGCCAGCAGTCGTGCAGGGGGCCGTAGGGAAGCTTTCTTT

j_gene: TRBJ1-6
v_gene: TRBV21-1
abundance: .
d_gene: .
CDR3aa: CASSSHRQGGGSPLHF
CDR3nt: TGTGCCAGCAGTTCCCACCGTCAGGGAGGAGGGTCACCCCTCCACTTT

j_gene: TRBJ1-1
v_gene: TRBV5-1
abundance: .
d_gene: TRBD1
CDR3aa: CASSPQPSMWTGNLGLEAFF
CDR3nt: TGCGCCAGCAGCCCACAACCGAGTATGTGGACAGGGAATTTAGGGTTGGAAGCTTTCTTT

j_gene: TRBJ2-5
v_gene: TRBV30
abundance: .
d_gene: TRBD2
CDR3aa: CAWSLPTSLVETQYF
CDR3nt: TGTGCCTGGAGTCTCCCGACTAGCCTAGTGGAGACCCAGTACTTC

j_gene: TRBJ1-5
v_gene: TRBV12-3/TRBV12-4
abundance: .
d_gene: .
CDR3aa: CASSFRGNQPQHF
CDR3nt: TGTGCCAGCAGTTTCAGGGGCAATCAGCCCCAGCATTTT